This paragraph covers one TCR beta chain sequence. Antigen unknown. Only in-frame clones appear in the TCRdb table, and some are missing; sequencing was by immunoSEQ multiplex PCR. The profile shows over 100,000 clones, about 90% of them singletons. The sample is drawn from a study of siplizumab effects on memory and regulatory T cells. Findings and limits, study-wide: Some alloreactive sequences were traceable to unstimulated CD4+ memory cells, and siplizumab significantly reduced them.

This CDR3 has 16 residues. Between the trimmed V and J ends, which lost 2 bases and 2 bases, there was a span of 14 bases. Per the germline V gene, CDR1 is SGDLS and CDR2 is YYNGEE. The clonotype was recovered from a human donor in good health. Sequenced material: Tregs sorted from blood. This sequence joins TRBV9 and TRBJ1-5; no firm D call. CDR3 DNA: TGTGCCAGCAGCGTTGGGGTAGAAAGCGGCAATCAGCCCCAGCATTTT. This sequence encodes CASSVGVESGNQPQHF.